This T cell receptor beta chain was sequenced during a study of blood T cell repertoires in COVID-19. Study-wide context: Sources were T cells, B-cell-depleted T cells, or PBMCs; the material itself was cDNA or gDNA.

This study enrolled people aged about 18 to 100 from about two dozen US geographic areas. Assignments of participants to cohorts depended upon their own reported clinical history. Per the original methods: The assay estimated nucleated cells by amplifying reference gene primers. Sequencing was performed with immunoSEQ multiplex PCR; in TCRdb, only in-frame clones are kept and a portion is missing. The DNA gave D and trimming, while V, J and clone size come from that table. Among 250,000 or so clones listed, roughly 81% were seen once. V gave up 4 bases and J gave up 2 bases; unmatched junction bases: 10. This CDR3 spans 16 amino acids. CDR1 and CDR2 (germline): SGHNT, YYREEE (reference sequence).

This chain joins TRBV5-4 and TRBJ2-3; 7 nucleotides match TRBD1. Material: PBMCs or T cells enriched from blood (not recorded which). The clonotype was recovered from a woman aged 45-59 years who had been exposed to COVID-19. CDR3 protein: CASSAWTGPDTDTQYF. In DNA, the CDR3 is TGTGCCAGCAGCGCCTGGACAGGCCCCGACACAGATACGCAGTATTTT.